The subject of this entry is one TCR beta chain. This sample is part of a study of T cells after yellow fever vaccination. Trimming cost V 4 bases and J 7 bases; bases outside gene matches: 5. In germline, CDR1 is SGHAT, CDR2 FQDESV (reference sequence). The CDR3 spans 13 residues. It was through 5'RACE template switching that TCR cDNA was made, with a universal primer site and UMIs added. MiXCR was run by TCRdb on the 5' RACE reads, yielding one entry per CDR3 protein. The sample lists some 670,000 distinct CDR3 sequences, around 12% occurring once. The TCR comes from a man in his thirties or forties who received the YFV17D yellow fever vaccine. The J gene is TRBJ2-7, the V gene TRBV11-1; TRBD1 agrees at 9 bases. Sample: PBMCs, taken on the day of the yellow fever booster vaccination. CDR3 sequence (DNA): TGTGCCAGCAGCTCCCGGGACAGGGAAGAGCAGTACTTC. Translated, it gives CASSSRDREEQYF.